Reported below is one T cell receptor beta chain. Its matching antigen is unknown. These data come from a study of cytomegalovirus exposure and HLA in healthy donors. Study-wide context: There were approximately 80 million unique TCRs (from HLA-typed donors) in an early data release.

It was with 60 Vbeta and 13 Jbeta primers that the PCR ran. TCRdb's copy holds only in-frame clones and misses some; the assay was immunoSEQ multiplex PCR. Of about 85,000 clones listed, around 80% are singletons. The V gene lost 4 bases and the J gene lost 0 bases, with 6 bases spanning the gap. The germline V gene has CDR1 SEHNR and CDR2 FQNEAQ (reference sequence). The CDR3 contains 13 residues. Study results and limitations: Analysis performed later found more than 15,000 TCR beta sequences associated with HLA alleles at 0.05 false discovery rate. In a later analysis, most CMV-associated TCR beta chains appeared HLA-restricted.

The sequencing input was PBMCs. The chain recombines TRBV7-9 with TRBJ1-2; D gene ambiguous. The source is a man aged 45 to 65 in good health and CMV-seropositive. The CDR3 loop is CASSSGSNYGYTF. DNA of the CDR3: TGTGCCAGCAGCTCCGGGTCTAACTATGGCTACACCTTC.